A selection of T cell receptor beta chains follows, all from one sample in a study of CD8 T cells in ankylosing spondylitis. In TCRdb, the 5' RACE reads were re-called with MiXCR into one record per CDR3 protein. The sample lists about 330,000 distinct CDR3 sequences, around 7.6% occurring once. Source material: blood, either unsorted or a sorted T cell fraction (not recorded which). The receptors originated from a male donor with ankylosing spondylitis. Each CDR3 is given with its conserved first and last residue. A D gene is named only where the DNA matches it firmly. Expanded clones get a size class; other rows say once, few or many, or leave the size out.

. | TRBJ2-2 | few | TRBV20-1 | TGCAGTGCTAGCCCTAGCCGGGACACCGGGGAGCTGTTTTTT | CSASPSRDTGELFF
. | TRBJ2-3 | many | TRBV10-3 | TGTGCCATCAGTGGACGGGCCACTAGCACAGATACGCAGTATTTT | CAISGRATSTDTQYF
. | TRBJ1-6 | . | TRBV6-5 | TGTGCCAGCAGTTATGGTTTGGGCGTGAATTCACCCCTCCACTTT | CASSYGLGVNSPLHF
. | TRBJ2-2 | few | TRBV19 | TGTGCCAGTAGTATCCGGGGCGGGCAGTACTTCACCGGGGAGCTGTTTTTT | CASSIRGGQYFTGELFF
. | TRBJ1-5 | . | TRBV30 | TGTGCCTGGAGTCCCCGGGGCGCCGGGTCCCAGCCCCAGCATTTT | CAWSPRGAGSQPQHF
. | TRBJ2-2 | few | TRBV6-2/TRBV6-3 | TGTGCCAGCAGTAAGGAGCTTACCGGGGAGCTGTTTTTT | CASSKELTGELFF
TRBD1 | TRBJ2-5 | . | TRBV10-3 | TGTGCCATCAGTGAGCCGGGACAGGGAGGGACCCAGTACTTC | CAISEPGQGGTQYF
. | TRBJ2-1 | . | TRBV6-5 | TGTGCCAGCAGTTACTCGGGTGCCGCTCGGGAGTATCGGAATGAGCAGTTCTTC | CASSYSGAAREYRNEQFF
. | TRBJ1-2 | . | TRBV6-2/TRBV6-3 | TGTGCCAGCAACACACGGACGGGCTATGGCTACACCTTC | CASNTRTGYGYTF
. | TRBJ2-2 | . | TRBV20-1 | TGCAGTGCTAGAGCCCCCCTAGAAACCGGGGAGCTGTTTTTT | CSARAPLETGELFF
TRBD1 | TRBJ2-2 | . | TRBV5-6 | TGTGCCAGCAGCCGGGACAGGCGGCTTGTCCCCGGGGAGCTGTTTTTT | CASSRDRRLVPGELFF
TRBD2 | TRBJ2-1 | . | TRBV6-2/TRBV6-3 | TGTGCCAGCAAAACCGGGACTAGCGGGAGCCAGCAGTTCTTC | CASKTGTSGSQQFF
TRBD1 | TRBJ2-1 | . | TRBV6-6 | TGTGCCAGCAGTTACCCGACAGGGAATGAGCAGTTCTTC | CASSYPTGNEQFF
. | TRBJ2-2 | many | TRBV29-1 | TGCAGCTCGGAGACGAACACCGGGGAGCTGTTTTTT | CSSETNTGELFF
. | TRBJ2-3 | many | TRBV6-1 | TGTGCCAGCAGTGCGAGACCCGGGACACTTAAGGGAGATACGCAGTATTTT | CASSARPGTLKGDTQYF
. | TRBJ2-1 | . | TRBV24-1 | TGTGCCACCAGTGATTTAAATGAGCAGTTCTTC | CATSDLNEQFF
TRBD2 | TRBJ2-5 | . | TRBV7-6 | TGTGCCAGCAGCTTAGATGTCGCCGGGGAGGGGGAGACCCAGTACTTC | CASSLDVAGEGETQYF
. | TRBJ2-2 | . | TRBV5-1 | TGCGCCAGCAGCTTAGGAGGTGGACCCGGGACCGGGGAGCTGTTTTTT | CASSLGGGPGTGELFF
TRBD2 | TRBJ2-5 | . | TRBV5-5 | TGTGCCAGCAGCCGTTCAGGAGCGGGAGTAGGAGAGACCCAGTACTTC | CASSRSGAGVGETQYF
. | TRBJ2-2 | few | TRBV6-5 | TGTGCCAGCGTTGCGGGACGCAACACCGGGGAGCTGTTTTTT | CASVAGRNTGELFF
TRBD2 | TRBJ2-7 | many | TRBV19 | TGTGCCAGTAGTTCCGGGAGGGGGTACGAGCAGTACTTC | CASSSGRGYEQYF
TRBD1 | TRBJ1-4 | many | TRBV29-1 | TGCAGCGTTGAGGCGGACAGGCCTAATGAAAAACTGTTTTTT | CSVEADRPNEKLFF
TRBD2 | TRBJ2-3 | . | TRBV10-3 | TGTGCCATCAGTGAGAGTCGAGCGGGAAGCTTCACAGATACGCAGTATTTT | CAISESRAGSFTDTQYF
TRBD1 | TRBJ2-5 | . | TRBV19 | TGTGCCAGTAGACCCTCTGACAGGGGGGTTGGAGAGACCCAGTACTTC | CASRPSDRGVGETQYF
TRBD2 | TRBJ2-7 | few | TRBV12-3/TRBV12-4 | TGTGCCAGCAGCCTCGGGAGGGAGGTGTACTTC | CASSLGREVYF
. | TRBJ2-3 | few | TRBV27 | TGTGCCAGCAGTTTCGGGGGCCGGGACACAGATACGCAGTATTTT | CASSFGGRDTDTQYF
. | TRBJ2-6 | many | TRBV6-5 | TGTGCCAGCAGTTCTCTTGACTCTGGGGCCAACGTCCTGACTTTC | CASSSLDSGANVLTF
TRBD1 | TRBJ2-2 | few | TRBV11-2 | TGTGCCAGCAGCAGATCGACCGGATGGGACAGAAACACCGGGGAGCCGTTTTTT | CASSRSTGWDRNTGEPFF
. | TRBJ1-6 | . | TRBV28 | TGTGCCAGCAGTTTAACAGGGAGGTCTTCACCCCTCCACTTT | CASSLTGRSSPLHF
TRBD1 | TRBJ1-1 | many | TRBV12-3/TRBV12-4 | TGTGCCATCCAGGGGGCGCTCACTGAAGCTTTCTTT | CAIQGALTEAFF
. | TRBJ1-3 | . | TRBV6-5 | TGTGCCAGCAGTTACTTATATGACAGGCTCTCTGGAAACACCATATATTTT | CASSYLYDRLSGNTIYF
. | TRBJ2-7 | . | TRBV4-3 | TGCGCCAGCAGCCAAGAAGGACCCAGCGAGCAGTACTTC | CASSQEGPSEQYF
. | TRBJ1-2 | . | TRBV7-2 | TGTGCCAGCAGCCGGGACATCCAAAGAGGCTACACCTTC | CASSRDIQRGYTF
TRBD2 | TRBJ2-3 | . | TRBV2 | TGTGCCAGCAGTGTTCTGCGGGAGGGCCCAGATACGCAGTATTTT | CASSVLREGPDTQYF
TRBD2 | TRBJ2-7 | few | TRBV15 | TGTGCCACCAGCGGCCGGGGGGTGGGGGACCACGAGCAGTACTTC | CATSGRGVGDHEQYF
. | TRBJ1-2 | few | TRBV7-2 | TGTGCCAGCACCCGGGAGGGAGGGTACTATGGCTACACCTTC | CASTREGGYYGYTF
. | TRBJ2-1 | few | TRBV29-1 | TGCAGCTCCCTGGCAGTGGGGACAAGGTTCTCGGGTGAGCAGTTCTTC | CSSLAVGTRFSGEQFF
TRBD1 | TRBJ2-7 | . | TRBV7-2 | TGTGCCAGCAGCCTGGGACAGGGGGCCGCCTACGAGCAGTACTTC | CASSLGQGAAYEQYF
. | TRBJ1-5 | few | TRBV20-1 | TGCAGTGCGAAGAGGTGGGGGGTCCAGCCCCAGCATTTT | CSAKRWGVQPQHF